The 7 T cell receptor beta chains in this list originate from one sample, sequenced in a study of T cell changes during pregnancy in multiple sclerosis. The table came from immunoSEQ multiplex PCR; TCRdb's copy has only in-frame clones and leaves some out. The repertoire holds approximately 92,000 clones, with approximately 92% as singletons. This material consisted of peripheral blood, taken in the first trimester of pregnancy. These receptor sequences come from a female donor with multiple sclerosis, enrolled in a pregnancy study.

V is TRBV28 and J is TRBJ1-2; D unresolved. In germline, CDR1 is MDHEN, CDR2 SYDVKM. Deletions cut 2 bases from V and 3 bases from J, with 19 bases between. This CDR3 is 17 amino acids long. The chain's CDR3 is CASSLDGAGNLYYGYTF. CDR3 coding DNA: TGTGCCAGCAGTTTAGACGGAGCCGGAAACTTATACTATGGCTACACCTTC.

CDR3: CASSSSSYEQYF. CDR3 nucleotides: TGTGCCAGCAGTTCCAGCTCCTACGAGCAGTACTTC. This chain uses TRBV27 with TRBJ2-7, with D unresolved. The CDR3 consists of 12 residues. The V end was cut by 4 bases, the J end by 0 bases, with 4 bases between. Germline CDR1 reads MNHEY; CDR2 reads SMNVEV (reference sequence).

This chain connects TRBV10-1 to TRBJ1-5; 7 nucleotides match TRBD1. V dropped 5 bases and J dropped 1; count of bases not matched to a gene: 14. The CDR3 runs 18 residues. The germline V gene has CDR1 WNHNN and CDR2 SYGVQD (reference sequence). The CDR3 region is CASSHRGEVPLSNQPQHF. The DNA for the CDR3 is TGCGCCAGCAGTCACAGGGGTGAGGTTCCCCTCAGCAATCAGCCCCAGCATTTT.

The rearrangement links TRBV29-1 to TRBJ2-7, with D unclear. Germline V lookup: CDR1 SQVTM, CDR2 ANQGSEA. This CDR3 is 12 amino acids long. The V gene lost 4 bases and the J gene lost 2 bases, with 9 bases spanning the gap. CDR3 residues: CSVGGGTYEQYF. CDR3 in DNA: TGCAGCGTTGGAGGCGGAACCTACGAGCAGTACTTC.

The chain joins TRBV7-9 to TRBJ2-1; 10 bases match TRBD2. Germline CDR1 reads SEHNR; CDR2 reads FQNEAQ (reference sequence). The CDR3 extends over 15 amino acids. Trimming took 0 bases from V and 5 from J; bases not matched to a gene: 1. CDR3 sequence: CASSLAAGGDNEQFF. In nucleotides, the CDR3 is TGTGCCAGCAGCTTAGCAGCGGGAGGGGACAATGAGCAGTTCTTC.

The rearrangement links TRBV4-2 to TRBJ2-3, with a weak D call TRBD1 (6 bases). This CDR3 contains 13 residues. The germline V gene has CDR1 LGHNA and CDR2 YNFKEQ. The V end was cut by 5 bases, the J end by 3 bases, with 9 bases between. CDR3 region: CASSTTGTDTQYF. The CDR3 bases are TGTGCCAGCAGCACTACAGGGACAGATACGCAGTATTTT.

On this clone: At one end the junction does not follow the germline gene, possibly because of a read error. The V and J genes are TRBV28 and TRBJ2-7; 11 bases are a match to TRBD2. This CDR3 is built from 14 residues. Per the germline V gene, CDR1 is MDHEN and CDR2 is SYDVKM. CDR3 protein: CTSRTGLAAYEQYF. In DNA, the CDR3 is TGTACCAGCAGAACGGGACTAGCGGCCTACGAGCAGTACTTC.